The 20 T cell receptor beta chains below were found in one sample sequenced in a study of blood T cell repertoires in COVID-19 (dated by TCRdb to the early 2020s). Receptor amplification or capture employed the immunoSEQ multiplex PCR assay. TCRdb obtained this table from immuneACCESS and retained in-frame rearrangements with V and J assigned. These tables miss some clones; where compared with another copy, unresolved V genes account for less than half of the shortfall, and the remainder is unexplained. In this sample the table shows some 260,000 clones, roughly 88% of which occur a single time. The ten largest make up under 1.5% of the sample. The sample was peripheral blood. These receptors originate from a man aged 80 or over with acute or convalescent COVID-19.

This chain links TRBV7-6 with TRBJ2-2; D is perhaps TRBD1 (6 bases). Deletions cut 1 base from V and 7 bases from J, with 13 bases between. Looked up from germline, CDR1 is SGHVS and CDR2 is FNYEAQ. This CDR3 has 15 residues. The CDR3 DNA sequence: TGTGCCAGCAGCTTAGTTTCAGGGGCTAGCGGGGAGCTGTTTTTT. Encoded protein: CASSLVSGASGELFF.

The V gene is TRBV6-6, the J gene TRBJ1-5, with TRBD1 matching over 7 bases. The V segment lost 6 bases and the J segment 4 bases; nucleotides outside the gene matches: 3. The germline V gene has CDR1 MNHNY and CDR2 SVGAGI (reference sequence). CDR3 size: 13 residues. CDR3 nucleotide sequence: TGTGCCAGCAGACTACAGGGGAATCAGCCCCAGCATTTT. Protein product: CASRLQGNQPQHF.

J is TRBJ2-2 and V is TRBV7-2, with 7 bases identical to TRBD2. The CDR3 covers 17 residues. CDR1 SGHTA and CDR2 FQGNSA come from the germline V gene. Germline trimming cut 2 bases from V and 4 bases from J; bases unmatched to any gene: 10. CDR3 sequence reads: CASSLRVAGRSTGELFF. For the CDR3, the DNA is TGTGCCAGCAGCTTAAGGGTAGCGGGTCGGAGCACCGGGGAGCTGTTTTTT.

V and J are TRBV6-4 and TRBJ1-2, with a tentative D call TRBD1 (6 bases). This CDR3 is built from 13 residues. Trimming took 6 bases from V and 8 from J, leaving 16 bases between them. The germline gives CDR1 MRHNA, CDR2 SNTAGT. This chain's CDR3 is CASRYDRKAGYTF. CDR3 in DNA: TGTGCCAGCAGATATGACAGGAAAGCAGGCTACACCTTC.

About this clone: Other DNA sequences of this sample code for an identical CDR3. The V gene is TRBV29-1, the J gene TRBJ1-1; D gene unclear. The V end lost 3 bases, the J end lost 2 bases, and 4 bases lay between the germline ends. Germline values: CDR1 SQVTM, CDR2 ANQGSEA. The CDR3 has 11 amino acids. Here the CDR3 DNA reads TGCAGCGTTGACAGAAACACTGAAGCTTTCTTT. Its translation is CSVDRNTEAFF.

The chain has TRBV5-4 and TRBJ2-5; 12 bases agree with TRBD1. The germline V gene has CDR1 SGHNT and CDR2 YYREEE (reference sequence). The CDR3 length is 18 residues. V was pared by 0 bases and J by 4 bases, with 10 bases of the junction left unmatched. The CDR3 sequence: CASSLGRVGTGGGETQYF. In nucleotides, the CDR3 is TGTGCCAGCAGCTTGGGTCGGGTAGGGACAGGGGGCGGAGAGACCCAGTACTTC.

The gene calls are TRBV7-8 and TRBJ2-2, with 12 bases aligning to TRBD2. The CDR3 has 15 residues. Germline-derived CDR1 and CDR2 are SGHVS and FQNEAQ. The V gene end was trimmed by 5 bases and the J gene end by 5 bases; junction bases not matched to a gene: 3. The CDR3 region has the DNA TGTGCCAGCAGCCCTAGCGGGGGGGGTACCGGGGAGCTGTTTTTT. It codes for CASSPSGGGTGELFF.

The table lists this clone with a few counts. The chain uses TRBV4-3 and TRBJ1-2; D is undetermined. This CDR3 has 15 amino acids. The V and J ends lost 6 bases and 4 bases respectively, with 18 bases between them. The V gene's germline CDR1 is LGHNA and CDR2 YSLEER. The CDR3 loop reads CASSLTGRDGYGYTF. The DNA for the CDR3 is TGCGCCAGCAGTCTGACGGGGAGGGATGGCTATGGCTACACCTTC.

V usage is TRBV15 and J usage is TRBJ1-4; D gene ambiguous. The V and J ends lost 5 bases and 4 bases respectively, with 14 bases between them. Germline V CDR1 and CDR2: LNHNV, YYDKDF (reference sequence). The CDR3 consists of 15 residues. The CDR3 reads CATSPRGGFNEKLFF. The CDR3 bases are TGTGCCACCAGCCCCCGGGGTGGATTTAATGAAAAACTGTTTTTT.

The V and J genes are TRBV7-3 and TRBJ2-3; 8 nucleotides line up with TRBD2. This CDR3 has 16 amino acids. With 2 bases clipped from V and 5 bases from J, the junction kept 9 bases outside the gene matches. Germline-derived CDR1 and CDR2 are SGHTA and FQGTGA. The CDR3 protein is CASSLSTGGPEDTQYF. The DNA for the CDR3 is TGTGCCAGCAGCTTATCAACGGGAGGGCCTGAAGATACGCAGTATTTT.

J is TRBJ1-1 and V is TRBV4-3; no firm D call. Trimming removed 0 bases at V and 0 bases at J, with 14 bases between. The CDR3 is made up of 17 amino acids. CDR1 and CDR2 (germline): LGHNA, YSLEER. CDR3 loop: CASSQDPEDFVNTEAFF. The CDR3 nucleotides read TGCGCCAGCAGCCAAGACCCTGAAGACTTTGTGAACACTGAAGCTTTCTTT.

CDR3 coding DNA: TGTGCCATCAGTGAGTTAGATAACTATGGCTACACCTTC. Translated: CAISELDNYGYTF. This chain uses TRBV10-3 with TRBJ1-2; D call uncertain. The CDR3 has 13 amino acids. Germline-derived CDR1 and CDR2 are ENHRY and SYGVKD. V lost 1 base to trimming and J lost 1 base, with 4 bases between them.

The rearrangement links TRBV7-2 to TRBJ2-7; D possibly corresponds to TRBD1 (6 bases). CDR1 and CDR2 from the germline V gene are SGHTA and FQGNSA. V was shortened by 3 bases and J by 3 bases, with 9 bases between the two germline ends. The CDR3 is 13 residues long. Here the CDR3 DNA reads TGTGCCAGCAGCTTCGGACAGATCTACGAGCAGTACTTC. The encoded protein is CASSFGQIYEQYF.

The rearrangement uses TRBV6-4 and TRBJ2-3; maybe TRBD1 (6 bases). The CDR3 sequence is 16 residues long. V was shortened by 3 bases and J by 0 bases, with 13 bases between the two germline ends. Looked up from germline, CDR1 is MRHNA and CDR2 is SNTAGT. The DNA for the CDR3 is TGTGCCAGCAGTGAAATTGGGACACTTAGCACAGATACGCAGTATTTT. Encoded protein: CASSEIGTLSTDTQYF.

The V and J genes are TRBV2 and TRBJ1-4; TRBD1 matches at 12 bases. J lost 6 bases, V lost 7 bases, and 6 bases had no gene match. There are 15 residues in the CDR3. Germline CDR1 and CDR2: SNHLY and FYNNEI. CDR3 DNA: TGTGCCAGCACCCCCCGGGACAGGGGGCATGAAAAACTGTTTTTT. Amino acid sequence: CASTPRDRGHEKLFF.

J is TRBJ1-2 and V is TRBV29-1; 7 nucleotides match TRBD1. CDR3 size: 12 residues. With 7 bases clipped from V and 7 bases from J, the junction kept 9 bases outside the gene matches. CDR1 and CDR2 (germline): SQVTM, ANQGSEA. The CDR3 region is CSASGGQGGYTF. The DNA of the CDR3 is TGCAGCGCGTCAGGGGGTCAGGGTGGCTACACCTTC.

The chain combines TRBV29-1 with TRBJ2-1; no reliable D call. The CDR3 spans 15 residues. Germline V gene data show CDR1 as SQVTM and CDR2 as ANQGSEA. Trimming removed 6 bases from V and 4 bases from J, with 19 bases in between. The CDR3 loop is CSVPMVPIRYNEQFF. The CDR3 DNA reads TGCAGCGTACCCATGGTCCCGATTAGATACAATGAGCAGTTCTTC.

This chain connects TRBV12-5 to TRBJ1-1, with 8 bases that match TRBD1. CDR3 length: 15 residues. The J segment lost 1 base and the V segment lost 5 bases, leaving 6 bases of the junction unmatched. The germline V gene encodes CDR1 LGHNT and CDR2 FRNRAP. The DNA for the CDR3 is TGTGCTAGTGGTCGTTCCGGGACAGGGAACACTGAAGCTTTCTTT. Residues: CASGRSGTGNTEAFF.

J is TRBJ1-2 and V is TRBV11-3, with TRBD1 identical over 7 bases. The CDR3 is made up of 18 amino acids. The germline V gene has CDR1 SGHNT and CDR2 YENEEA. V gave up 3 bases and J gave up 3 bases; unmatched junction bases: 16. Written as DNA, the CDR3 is TGTGCCAGCAGCTTCTTCCAAGGAAGGGGGCGCCGGGACTATGGCTACACCTTC. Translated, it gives CASSFFQGRGRRDYGYTF. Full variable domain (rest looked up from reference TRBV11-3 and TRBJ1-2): EAGVVQSPRYKIIEKKQPVAFWCNPISGHNTLYWYLQNLGQGPELLIRYENEEAVDDSQLPKDRFSAERLKGVDSTLKIQPAELGDSAVYLCASSFFQGRGRRDYGYTFGSGTRLTVV.

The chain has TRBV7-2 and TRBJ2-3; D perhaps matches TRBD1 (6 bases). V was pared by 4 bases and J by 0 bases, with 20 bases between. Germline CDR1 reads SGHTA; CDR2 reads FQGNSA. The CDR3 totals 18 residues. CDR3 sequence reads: CASSSPAGQGPSTDTQYF. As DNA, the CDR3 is TGTGCCAGCAGCTCTCCGGCCGGGCAGGGGCCTAGCACAGATACGCAGTATTTT.